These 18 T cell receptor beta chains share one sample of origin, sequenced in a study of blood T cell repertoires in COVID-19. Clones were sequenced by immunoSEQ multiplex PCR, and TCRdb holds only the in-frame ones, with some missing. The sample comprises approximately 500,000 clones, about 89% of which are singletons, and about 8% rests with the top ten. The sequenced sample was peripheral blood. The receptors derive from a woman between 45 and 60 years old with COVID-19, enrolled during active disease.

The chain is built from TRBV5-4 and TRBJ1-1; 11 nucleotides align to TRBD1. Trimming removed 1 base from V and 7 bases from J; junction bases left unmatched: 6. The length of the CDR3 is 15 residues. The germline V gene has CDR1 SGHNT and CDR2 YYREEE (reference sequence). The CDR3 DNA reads TGTGCCAGCAGCTTGAGGGGACAGGGGGGGATTGAAGCTTTCTTT. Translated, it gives CASSLRGQGGIEAFF.

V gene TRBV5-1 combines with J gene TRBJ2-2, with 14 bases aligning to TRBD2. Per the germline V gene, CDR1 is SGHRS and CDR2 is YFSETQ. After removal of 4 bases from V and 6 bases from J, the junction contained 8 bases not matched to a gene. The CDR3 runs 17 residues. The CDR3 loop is CASSLRLAGGLAGELFF. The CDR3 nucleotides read TGCGCCAGCAGCCTAAGACTAGCGGGGGGGCTAGCCGGGGAGCTGTTTTTT.

CDR3 sequence: CASSWGTGGFINTEAFF. CDR3 bases: TGTGCCAGCAGTTGGGGGACAGGGGGTTTTATTAACACTGAAGCTTTCTTT. The gene calls are TRBV28 and TRBJ1-1; the match to TRBD1 covers 11 bases. J lost 2 bases, V lost 4 bases, and 9 bases had no gene match. CDR1 and CDR2 (germline): MDHEN, SYDVKM. The CDR3 is 17 residues long.

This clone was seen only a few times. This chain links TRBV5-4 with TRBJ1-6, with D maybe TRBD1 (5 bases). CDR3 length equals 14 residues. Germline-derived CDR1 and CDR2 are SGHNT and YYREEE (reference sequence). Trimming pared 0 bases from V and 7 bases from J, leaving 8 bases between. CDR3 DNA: TGTGCCAGCAGCTTGGGACAGTCCAATTCACCCCTCCACTTT. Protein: CASSLGQSNSPLHF.

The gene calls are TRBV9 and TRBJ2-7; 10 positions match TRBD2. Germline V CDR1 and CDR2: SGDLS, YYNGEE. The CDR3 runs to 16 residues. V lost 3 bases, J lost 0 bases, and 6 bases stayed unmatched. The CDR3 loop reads CASSATGTSASYEQYF. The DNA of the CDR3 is TGTGCCAGCAGCGCGACCGGGACTAGCGCCTCCTACGAGCAGTACTTC.

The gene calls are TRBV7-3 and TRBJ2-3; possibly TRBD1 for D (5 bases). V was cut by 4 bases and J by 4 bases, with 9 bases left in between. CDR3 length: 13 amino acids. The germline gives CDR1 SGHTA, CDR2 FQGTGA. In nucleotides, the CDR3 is TGTGCCAGCAGCTCTCTAGGGGCAGATACGCAGTATTTT. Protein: CASSSLGADTQYF.

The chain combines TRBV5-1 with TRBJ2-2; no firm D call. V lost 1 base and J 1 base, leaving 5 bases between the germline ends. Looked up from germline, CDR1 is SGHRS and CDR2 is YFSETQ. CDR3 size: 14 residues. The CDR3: CASSLSLNTGELFF. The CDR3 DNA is TGCGCCAGCAGCTTGTCTCTGAACACCGGGGAGCTGTTTTTT.

CDR3 nucleotides: TGCGCCAGCAGCTTGGCAGGGATAGGAAACATTCAGTACTTC. It translates to CASSLAGIGNIQYF. The V call is TRBV5-1, the J call TRBJ2-4; D might be TRBD1 (5 bases). V lost 0 bases and J lost 6, with 10 bases in between. CDR3 length: 14 amino acids. Germline V gene data show CDR1 as SGHRS and CDR2 as YFSETQ.

The CDR3 DNA follows: TGTGCCAGCAGTGAACTGGTCACAGATCCTACCTACGAGCAGTACTTC. This codes for CASSELVTDPTYEQYF. V gene TRBV6-1 combines with J gene TRBJ2-7; D is unresolved. The CDR3 has 16 amino acids. With 2 bases removed from V and 2 bases from J, the gap between germline ends came to 16 bases. Looked up from germline, CDR1 is MNHNS and CDR2 is SASEGT.

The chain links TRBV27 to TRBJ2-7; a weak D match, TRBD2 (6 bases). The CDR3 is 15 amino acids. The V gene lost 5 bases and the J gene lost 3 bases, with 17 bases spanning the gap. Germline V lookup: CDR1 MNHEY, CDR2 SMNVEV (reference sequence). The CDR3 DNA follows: TGTGCCAGCAGTCCCTGGCGGGGCTCACTCTACGAGCAGTACTTC. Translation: CASSPWRGSLYEQYF.

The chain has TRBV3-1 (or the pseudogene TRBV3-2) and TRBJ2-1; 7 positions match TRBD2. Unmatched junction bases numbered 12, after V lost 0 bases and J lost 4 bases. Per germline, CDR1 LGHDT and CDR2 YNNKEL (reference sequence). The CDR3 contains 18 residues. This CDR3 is CASSQEPPWGGGYNEQFF. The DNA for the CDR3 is TGTGCCAGCAGCCAAGAACCCCCTTGGGGCGGGGGATACAATGAGCAGTTCTTC.

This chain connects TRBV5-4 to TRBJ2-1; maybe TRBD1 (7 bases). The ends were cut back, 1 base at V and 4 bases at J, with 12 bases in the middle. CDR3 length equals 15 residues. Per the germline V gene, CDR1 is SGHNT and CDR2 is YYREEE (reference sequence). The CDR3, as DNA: TGTGCCAGCAGCTTGTGGCAGGGGGGATACAATGAGCAGTTCTTC. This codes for CASSLWQGGYNEQFF.

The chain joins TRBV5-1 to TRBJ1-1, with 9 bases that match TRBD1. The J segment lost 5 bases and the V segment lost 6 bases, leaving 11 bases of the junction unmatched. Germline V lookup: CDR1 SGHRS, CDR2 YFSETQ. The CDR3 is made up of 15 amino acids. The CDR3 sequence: CASTPEQGAGTEAFF. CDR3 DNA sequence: TGCGCCAGCACCCCCGAACAGGGGGCAGGGACTGAAGCTTTCTTT.

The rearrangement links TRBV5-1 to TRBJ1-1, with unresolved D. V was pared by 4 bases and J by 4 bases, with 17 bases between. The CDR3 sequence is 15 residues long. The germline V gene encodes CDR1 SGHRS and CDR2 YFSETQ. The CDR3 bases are TGCGCCAGCAGCCCTCACAGAGGCGAGGGCACTGAAGCTTTCTTT. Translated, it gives CASSPHRGEGTEAFF.

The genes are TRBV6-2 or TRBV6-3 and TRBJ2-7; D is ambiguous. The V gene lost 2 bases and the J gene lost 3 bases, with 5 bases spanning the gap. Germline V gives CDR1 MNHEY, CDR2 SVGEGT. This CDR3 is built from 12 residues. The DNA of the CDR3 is TGTGCCAGCAGTTACAGGAGCTACGAGCAGTACTTC. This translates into CASSYRSYEQYF.

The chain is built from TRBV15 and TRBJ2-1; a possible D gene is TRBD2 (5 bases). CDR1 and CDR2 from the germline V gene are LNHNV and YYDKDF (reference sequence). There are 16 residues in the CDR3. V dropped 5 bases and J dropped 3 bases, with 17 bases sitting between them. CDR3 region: CATSHLSGSFYNEQFF. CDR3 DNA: TGTGCCACCAGCCATTTAAGTGGGAGCTTCTACAATGAGCAGTTCTTC.

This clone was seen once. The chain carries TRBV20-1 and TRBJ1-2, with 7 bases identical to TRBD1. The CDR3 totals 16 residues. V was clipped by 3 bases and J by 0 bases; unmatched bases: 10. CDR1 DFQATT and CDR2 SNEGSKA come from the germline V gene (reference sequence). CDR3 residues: CSASGDSRDSNYGYTF. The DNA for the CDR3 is TGCAGTGCTAGTGGGGACAGCCGGGACTCTAACTATGGCTACACCTTC.

CDR3 nucleotides: TGTGCCAGCAGCCCATTCACCTACACAGATACGCAGTATTTT. Translated: CASSPFTYTDTQYF. The chain has TRBV3-1 (or the pseudogene TRBV3-2) and TRBJ2-3; D remains ambiguous. This CDR3 has 14 residues. The germline gives CDR1 LGHDT, CDR2 YNNKEL (reference sequence). The V gene lost 4 bases and the J gene lost 2 bases, with 10 bases spanning the gap.